This T cell receptor beta chain emerged from a study of CD8 T cells in Susac syndrome. FACS enriched CD8+ TEMRA cells, while bulk CD8+ and CD4+ were negatively isolated. The germline V and J ends were trimmed by 4 bases and 0 bases, with 1 base remaining between them. The CDR3 runs 12 residues. Germline CDR1 and CDR2: SNHLY and FYNNEI. On this clonotype itself: The antigen is undetermined.

Study results and limitations: A relatively small number of individuals underwent TCR sequencing and HLA analysis.

Random hexamers served to reverse transcribe about 0.45 to 1 ug RNA. It was immunoSEQ multiplex PCR that amplified TCR beta CDR3 across 54 Vbeta and 13 Jbeta. Using its own MiXCR run on the immunoSEQ multiplex PCR reads, TCRdb lists one record per CDR3 protein. The table includes 80,000 to 90,000 distinct CDR3 sequences, about 93% detected once. Sequencing input: CD8+ T cells from PBMCs. The TCR originated in a human donor in good health. The chain uses TRBV2 and TRBJ1-5, with D uncertain. CDR3 bases: TGTGCCAGCAGTGCTAGCAATCAGCCCCAGCATTTT. Translating it yields CASSASNQPQHF.